This T cell receptor beta chain derives from a study of T cell responses to AZD1222 COVID-19 vaccine. Study-wide points: Spike-specific TCR breadth and depth grew following two AZD1222 doses. Possibly, clonal diversity was underestimated; donors were largely white British and included more females. The study sampled repertoires only after the peak T cell response.

Here immunoSEQ multiplex PCR was the method, and the copy in TCRdb shows in-frame clones only, minus some. The sample holds some 110,000 clones, 92% seen once. Notes on this clone: Its antigen is unidentified.

This TCR derives from an adult in good health. The sample here was peripheral blood, taken on day 0 of AZD1222 vaccination.

The CDR3 DNA reads TGTGCCAGCACACAGGGGGTGGCAAACATTCAGTACTTC. Translating gives CASTQGVANIQYF. The chain carries TRBV12-3 or TRBV12-4 and TRBJ2-4, with 8 bases identical to TRBD1. Trimming took 7 bases from V and 6 from J; bases not matched to a gene: 5. CDR3 length equals 13 residues.